The sequence of this T cell receptor (beta chain) was determined in a study of cytomegalovirus exposure and HLA in healthy donors. Points from the study as a whole: Investigators reported about 160 TCR beta chains as tied to cytomegalovirus.

Note on this clone: Its antigen is still unknown.

The PCR employed 60 Vbeta primers together with 13 Jbeta primers. Under the authors' procedure: A follow-up analysis tallied tens of millions of unique TCR beta chains, roughly 10 million shared. The data were produced by immunoSEQ multiplex PCR, yet TCRdb's version contains in-frame clones alone and is incomplete. V and J calls and clone size follow that table, whereas D and trimming were derived from the DNA. Among roughly 98,000 clones listed, roughly 77% were seen once. CDR3 length: 13 amino acids. V shed 4 bases and J shed 8 bases, with 14 bases lying between them. Germline V gene lookup returns CDR1 SEHNR and CDR2 FQNEAQ (reference sequence).

This receptor was taken from a man between 35 and 55 years old in good health and CMV-seronegative. This rearrangement joins TRBV7-9 to TRBJ1-2; a possible D gene is TRBD1 (6 bases). The specimen was PBMCs. The CDR3 sequence: CASSYQGPGGYTF. Written as DNA, the CDR3 is TGTGCCAGCAGCTACCAGGGGCCGGGGGGCTACACCTTC.